This T cell receptor (beta chain) is drawn from a study of cytomegalovirus exposure and HLA in healthy donors. Study-level findings and limits: According to reports, the classifier identified cytomegalovirus status with high specificity and sensitivity. Listed as cytomegalovirus-associated were 170 or so TCR beta chains.

V was shortened by 4 bases and J by 3 bases, with 12 bases between the two germline ends. This CDR3 contains 14 residues. The germline gives CDR1 MNHNY, CDR2 SVGAGI (reference sequence). This clone was detected only once. Its antigen is not identified. Assay: immunoSEQ multiplex PCR; the TCRdb copy retains only in-frame clones and omits some. The sample records approximately 140,000 clones, 70% to 90% being singletons. The chain is built from TRBV6-6 and TRBJ1-2; maybe TRBD1 (6 bases). The TCR was taken from a man aged 18 to 30 in good health and CMV-seronegative. The sample comprised PBMCs. The CDR3 nucleotides read TGTGCCAGCAGTTCATCGGACAGTCACTATGGCTACACCTTC. Translating it yields CASSSSDSHYGYTF.